The 21 T cell receptor beta chains in this list originate from one sample, sequenced in a study of blood T cell repertoires in COVID-19. This table comes from immunoSEQ multiplex PCR, and its TCRdb copy is limited to in-frame clones, with some not included. Here the sample spans roughly 140,000 clones, around 84% being singletons. The sample comprised PBMCs or T cells enriched from blood (not recorded which). These receptors were obtained from a middle-aged man who had recovered from COVID-19.

The rearrangement joins TRBV6-2 or TRBV6-3 to TRBJ2-3; 11 bases match TRBD1. The V gene's germline CDR1 is MNHEY and CDR2 SVGEGT. CDR3 length equals 19 residues. The trim removed 1 base at V and 0 bases at J, leaving 9 bases unmatched. CDR3 DNA sequence: TGTGCCAGCAGTTACTTCTGGACAGGGGGCACCATTAGCACAGATACGCAGTATTTT. The encoded protein is CASSYFWTGGTISTDTQYF.

Written as DNA, the CDR3 is TGTGCCAGTAGCTCGACAGGGGGTACGAGCACTGAAGCTTTCTTT. Its translation: CASSSTGGTSTEAFF. This sequence joins TRBV19 and TRBJ1-1, with TRBD1 matching 9 bases. The length of the CDR3 is 15 residues. The V gene's germline CDR1 is LNHDA and CDR2 SQIVND (reference sequence). V was clipped by 6 bases and J by 4 bases; unmatched bases: 9.

The chain's CDR3 is CASSPILTSGSYNEQFF. The DNA of the CDR3 is TGTGCCAGCAGCCCCATTCTGACTAGCGGATCCTACAATGAGCAGTTCTTC. This sequence joins TRBV7-2 and TRBJ2-1, with 9 bases fitting TRBD2. Germline CDR1 reads SGHTA; CDR2 reads FQGNSA. This CDR3 comprises 17 residues. Germline trimming cut 5 bases from V and 1 base from J; bases unmatched to any gene: 9.

This clone was seen a handful of times. This sequence joins TRBV2 and TRBJ1-5; TRBD1 matches 7 bases. CDR3 length: 14 amino acids. Germline assignment: CDR1 SNHLY and CDR2 FYNNEI. J gave up 9 bases and V 1 base, and 6 bases lay outside the gene matches. The CDR3 nucleotides read TGTGCCAGCAGTGAAGGACAGGGTTCTTTGCCCCAGCATTTT. Amino acids: CASSEGQGSLPQHF.

This chain connects TRBV7-9 to TRBJ2-5, with a possible D match to TRBD1 (5 bases). This CDR3 is built from 15 residues. Trimming took 4 bases from V and 2 from J, leaving 14 bases between them. From germline, CDR1 is SEHNR and CDR2 FQNEAQ (reference sequence). The CDR3 DNA sequence: TGTGCCAGCAGCTGGGGCAGGACATTTCAAGAGACCCAGTACTTC. Its protein product is CASSWGRTFQETQYF.

V gene TRBV7-9 combines with J gene TRBJ2-2; the match to TRBD1 covers 12 bases. Germline assignment: CDR1 SEHNR and CDR2 FQNEAQ (reference sequence). The V segment lost 4 bases and the J segment 6 bases; nucleotides outside the gene matches: 12. The length of the CDR3 is 18 residues. This chain's CDR3 is CASSSSRGDRGLAGELFF. Written as DNA, the CDR3 is TGTGCCAGCAGCTCCTCGCGGGGGGACAGGGGGCTGGCCGGGGAGCTGTTTTTT.

J is TRBJ1-1 and V is TRBV5-1; weak D call: TRBD1 (5 bases). The V end was cut by 0 bases, the J end by 3 bases, with 12 bases between. The CDR3 length is 15 residues. Germline V gene sequence: CDR1 SGHRS, CDR2 YFSETQ. The CDR3 region has the DNA TGCGCCAGCAGCTTGGGACAGACCAGTCACACTGAAGCTTTCTTT. Translated: CASSLGQTSHTEAFF.

The V and J genes are TRBV23-1 and TRBJ2-1; the match to TRBD2 covers 13 bases. TRBV23-1 is given ORF status, its function remaining uncertain. The V segment lost 4 bases and the J segment 0 bases; nucleotides outside the gene matches: 15. This CDR3 contains 21 residues. CDR3 bases: TGCGCCAGCAGTCCCCATAGTACTAGCGGGGGGGCCCTTAGCTCCTACAATGAGCAGTTCTTC. This translates into CASSPHSTSGGALSSYNEQFF.

The chain is built from TRBV7-2 and TRBJ2-1, with 10 nucleotides matching TRBD2. V lost 6 bases and J lost 10; bases outside the gene matches: 9. Per the germline V gene, CDR1 is SGHTA and CDR2 is FQGNSA. The CDR3 runs 14 residues. In DNA form, the CDR3 reads TGTGCCAGCAGTCAAGCGGGGGGGCCTCGGGAGCAGTTCTTC. Translated: CASSQAGGPREQFF.

The CDR3 nucleotides are TGTGCCAGCAGCCAAGGGAGCCTAGCGGGGGGGCCGGGCAATGAGCAGTTCTTC. It codes for CASSQGSLAGGPGNEQFF. The chain carries TRBV4-2 and TRBJ2-1, with TRBD2 matching 12 bases. Germline CDR1 is LGHNA and CDR2 is YNFKEQ. This CDR3 contains 18 residues. With V trimmed by 1 base and J by 6 bases, 10 bases remained unmatched.

The chain recombines TRBV6-5 with TRBJ2-3, with D maybe TRBD2 (5 bases). Between the trimmed V and J ends, which lost 6 bases and 8 bases, there was a span of 12 bases. The germline V gene has CDR1 MNHEY and CDR2 SVGAGI. The length of the CDR3 is 12 residues. As DNA, the CDR3 is TGTGCCAGCAGGGATCTAGGAGGTACGCAGTATTTT. Its protein product is CASRDLGGTQYF.

The chain employs TRBV6-5 and TRBJ1-3; weak D call: TRBD1 (5 bases). This CDR3 is 13 amino acids long. CDR1 is MNHEY and CDR2 is SVGAGI in the germline V gene. The ends were cut back, 2 bases at V and 4 bases at J, with 6 bases in the middle. The CDR3 reads CASSYGAGNTIYF. The CDR3 coding sequence is TGTGCCAGCAGTTACGGGGCAGGAAACACCATATATTTT.

The chain employs TRBV10-2 and TRBJ1-2, with a tentative D call TRBD1 (6 bases). Germline assignment: CDR1 WSHSY and CDR2 SAAADI. The CDR3 extends over 12 amino acids. V was clipped by 6 bases and J by 6 bases, with 11 bases between them. CDR3 bases: TGCGCCAGCAGCGATGACAGGAATGGCTACACCTTC. It codes for CASSDDRNGYTF.

V is TRBV15 and J is TRBJ2-1; 13 nucleotides line up with TRBD2. The germline CDR1 and CDR2 sequences are LNHNV and YYDKDF (reference sequence). The CDR3 sequence is 15 residues long. The V gene end was trimmed by 6 bases and the J gene end by 10 bases; junction bases not matched to a gene: 9. The CDR3 sequence is CATRGWTSGGREQFF. The CDR3 coding sequence is TGTGCCACCAGGGGGTGGACTAGCGGGGGCCGGGAGCAGTTCTTC.

To note about this clone: Other nucleotide sequences from this sample produce the same CDR3. The rearrangement joins TRBV2 to TRBJ1-2; maybe TRBD1 (6 bases). CDR3 length equals 13 residues. Trimming removed 3 bases from V and 4 bases from J, with 9 bases in between. CDR1 SNHLY and CDR2 FYNNEI come from the germline V gene. This CDR3 reads CASSDQGSYGYTF. As DNA, the CDR3 is TGTGCCAGCAGTGATCAGGGGAGCTATGGCTACACCTTC.

The chain uses TRBV19 and TRBJ2-2, with 7 bases matching TRBD1. CDR3 length equals 14 residues. Germline V CDR1 and CDR2: LNHDA, SQIVND (reference sequence). Losses at the gene ends were 5 bases for V and 3 bases for J; bases not matched to a gene: 3. The CDR3 sequence: CASSYRGDTGELFF. Here the CDR3 DNA reads TGTGCCAGTAGTTACAGGGGTGACACCGGGGAGCTGTTTTTT.

The rearrangement uses TRBV30 and TRBJ2-3; D may be TRBD2 (5 bases). The CDR3 length is 16 residues. V lost 2 bases to trimming and J lost 1 base, with 16 bases between them. Germline V gene sequence: CDR1 GTSNPN, CDR2 SVGIG (reference sequence). The CDR3, as DNA: TGTGCCTGGAGTTCCGGGGTTAATGCTGGCACAGATACGCAGTATTTT. Translation gives CAWSSGVNAGTDTQYF.

V and J are TRBV11-3 and TRBJ1-1, with D hard to call. V was shortened by 5 bases and J by 8 bases, with 12 bases between the two germline ends. The CDR3 has 12 amino acids. CDR1 SGHNT and CDR2 YENEEA come from the germline V gene. CDR3 coding DNA: TGTGCCAGCAGCCTCCAGCGGAGGGAAGCTTTCTTT. Amino acid sequence: CASSLQRREAFF.

This clone was observed once. This CDR3 reads CAISERGGPNSPLHF. The CDR3 DNA is TGTGCCATCAGTGAGAGAGGAGGGCCTAATTCACCCCTCCACTTT. The gene calls are TRBV10-3 and TRBJ1-6; no reliable D call. CDR3 size: 15 residues. Per the germline V gene, CDR1 is ENHRY and CDR2 is SYGVKD. The ends were cut back, 2 bases at V and 6 bases at J, with 11 bases in the middle.

V is TRBV7-9 and J is TRBJ1-1; 7 positions match TRBD1. This CDR3 comprises 14 residues. After removal of 7 bases from V and 1 base from J, the junction contained 6 bases not matched to a gene. The V gene's germline CDR1 is SEHNR and CDR2 FQNEAQ (reference sequence). CDR3 DNA: TGTGCCAGCATCAAACAGGGGACGAACACTGAAGCTTTCTTT. This sequence encodes CASIKQGTNTEAFF.

The chain employs TRBV30 and TRBJ1-2, with D tentatively TRBD1 (6 bases). The V gene lost 5 bases and the J gene lost 0 bases, with 16 bases spanning the gap. The CDR3 covers 15 residues. From germline, CDR1 is GTSNPN and CDR2 SVGIG (reference sequence). The CDR3 DNA reads TGTGCCTGGGGAAACAGGGCCCCCGCTAACTATGGCTACACCTTC. Translating it yields CAWGNRAPANYGYTF.